Listed below are T cell receptor beta chains from one sample, sequenced in a study of blood T cells in healthy people across ages. TCRdb re-called the 5' RACE reads through MiXCR, storing one row per CDR3 protein. The table has roughly 830,000 distinct CDR3 sequences, approximately 59% seen once. The sample was blood. Receptor source: a man aged 30 to 45 in good health. Both conserved end residues are part of each CDR3. D genes are given only for firm matches. Clone size, where shown, is once, few, many, or a class for clones that have expanded.

>.|.|TRBV7-6|14|TRBJ1-1
TGTGCCAGCAGCTTAGGCGTCGCGGGGGCTGAAGCTTTCTTT
CASSLGVAGAEAFF
>.|TRBD1|TRBV6-6|15|TRBJ2-7
TGTGCCAGCAGTTACTCGGACAGGGCTGGCTACGAGCAGTACTTC
CASSYSDRAGYEQYF
>.|.|TRBV10-3|17|TRBJ1-1
TGTGCCATCAGTGAGCCCCGAGTTTCCAGGGGCGGCACTGAAGCTTTCTTT
CAISEPRVSRGGTEAFF
>once|TRBD1|TRBV28|15|TRBJ2-3
TGTGCCAGCAGAGGGCAGGGGGCAAACACAGATACGCAGTATTTT
CASRGQGANTDTQYF
>.|.|TRBV9|15|TRBJ2-1
TGTGCCAGCAGCGTAGCTGAGGGGCACAACAATGAGCAGTTCTTC
CASSVAEGHNNEQFF
>.|.|TRBV27|16|TRBJ2-1
TGTGCCAGCAGTTCCGCCTGGACACTACAGGGCAATGAGCAGTTCTTC
CASSSAWTLQGNEQFF
>.|TRBD1|TRBV10-3|13|TRBJ2-1
TGTGCCATCAGTCAGGACAGGGCCCATGAGCAGTTCTTC
CAISQDRAHEQFF
>.|TRBD1|TRBV6-5|15|TRBJ1-6
TGTGCCAGCAGTTACAACGGACAGGGCGGTTCACCCCTCCACTTT
CASSYNGQGGSPLHF
>.|.|TRBV29-1|13|TRBJ2-2
TGCAGCGTTGTTTTAGGTGACACCGGGGAGCTGTTTTTT
CSVVLGDTGELFF
>.|.|TRBV4-2|14|TRBJ2-3
TGTGCCAGCAGCCAAGGAAAATTGGAGGATACGCAGTATTTT
CASSQGKLEDTQYF
>once|.|TRBV12-3/TRBV12-4|12|TRBJ1-1
TGTGCCAGCAGTTTTTGCGTCACTGAAGCTTTCTTT
CASSFCVTEAFF
>.|.|TRBV12-3/TRBV12-4|16|TRBJ1-1
TGTGCCAGCAGCCCTATGATATTGGGGGCTAACACTGAAGCTTTCTTT
CASSPMILGANTEAFF
>.|.|TRBV6-6|14|TRBJ1-6
TGTGCCAGCAGTCAAATAGGGAAAAATTCACCCCTCCACTTT
CASSQIGKNSPLHF
>few|.|TRBV10-3|13|TRBJ1-1
TGTGCCATCAGAGGGACGGAGAACACTGAAGCTTTCTTT
CAIRGTENTEAFF
>few|.|TRBV7-7|16|TRBJ2-7
TGTGCTAGCAGCTCCGGAGAGAGGGAAGATCTCTACGAGCAGTACTTC
CASSSGEREDLYEQYF
>.|.|TRBV18|14|TRBJ2-7
TGTGCCAGCTCACCGATTGAAGGCAGGTACGAGCAGTACTTC
CASSPIEGRYEQYF
>.|.|TRBV12-3/TRBV12-4|12|TRBJ1-6
TGTGCCAGCAGTTTAGATTACAGCTCCCTCCACTTT
CASSLDYSSLHF
>.|.|TRBV27|15|TRBJ2-3
TGTGCCAGCAGTTTATCTGGACTAAGCGGAGATACGCAGTATTTT
CASSLSGLSGDTQYF
>.|TRBD1|TRBV6-2/TRBV6-3|13|TRBJ1-2
TGTGCCAGCAGACCAGGGGGGGCGAGTGGCTACACCTTC
CASRPGGASGYTF
>.|.|TRBV24-1|13|TRBJ2-3
TGTGCCACCAGGGACTCAGGCACAGATACGCAGTATTTT
CATRDSGTDTQYF
>.|.|TRBV5-5|13|TRBJ2-3
TGTGCCAGCAGCTTACAGTCTACAGATACGCAGTATTTT
CASSLQSTDTQYF
>.|.|TRBV5-1|16|TRBJ1-1
TGCGCCAGCAGCATTACAACAGGGTTGTTGAACACTGAAGCTTTCTTT
CASSITTGLLNTEAFF
>.|.|TRBV20-1|15|TRBJ2-1
TGCAGTGCTAGAGCGTCCATAGGAGAAACAAATGAGCAGTTCTTC
CSARASIGETNEQFF
>few|TRBD1|TRBV20-1|15|TRBJ2-5
TGCAGTGCAGACAGGGGGCTATTGTACCAAGAGACCCAGTACTTC
CSADRGLLYQETQYF
>.|.|TRBV6-2/TRBV6-3|13|TRBJ1-2
TGTGCCAGCAGTTACGGAACAGGGAATGGCTACACCTTC
CASSYGTGNGYTF
>.|.|TRBV28|13|TRBJ2-7
TGTGCCAGTGGCCCGGACAGCCCCTACGAGCAGTACTTC
CASGPDSPYEQYF
>.|.|TRBV6-5|15|TRBJ2-1
TGTGCCAGCAGTTATGACGGGGGCAGGGGACATGAGCAGTTCTTC
CASSYDGGRGHEQFF
>.|TRBD1|TRBV6-5|15|TRBJ1-2
TGTGCCAGCAGCTCCGACAGGGGAGGAGGCTATGGCTACACCTTC
CASSSDRGGGYGYTF
>few|.|TRBV12-3/TRBV12-4|15|TRBJ2-1
TGTGCCAGCAGTTTAGCGCTGGGGGGCCACCGAGAGCAGTTCTTC
CASSLALGGHREQFF
>.|TRBD1|TRBV7-9|15|TRBJ1-4
TGTGCCAGCAGCCGGACAGGGGGCATGCAAGAAAAACTGTTTTTT
CASSRTGGMQEKLFF
>.|TRBD2|TRBV4-2|15|TRBJ2-5
TGTGCCAGCAGCCGCGATAGCGGGGAACAAGAGACCCAGTACTTC
CASSRDSGEQETQYF
>.|.|TRBV4-2|15|TRBJ2-5
TGTGCCAGCAGCCAACAACTACAGGGACGAGAGACCCAGTACTTC
CASSQQLQGRETQYF
>.|.|TRBV2|12|TRBJ1-1
TGTGCCAGCAGTGTAGCCGCAATTGAAGCTTTCTTT
CASSVAAIEAFF
>.|.|TRBV29-1|15|TRBJ2-3
TGCAGCGTTGTATTTTCGGGCAAGAGCACAGATACGCAGTATTTT
CSVVFSGKSTDTQYF
>few|.|TRBV7-9|13|TRBJ2-3
TGTGCCAGCAGCCCCACGGGCCGGGACACGCAGTATTTT
CASSPTGRDTQYF
>.|.|TRBV7-2|17|TRBJ2-7
TGTGCCAGCAGCTTAGCGCGGCGGGGTGAGGGTTTCTACGAGCAGTACTTC
CASSLARRGEGFYEQYF
>.|TRBD1|TRBV20-1|17|TRBJ2-1
TGCAGTGCTAGAGGTCCAGGGGGCGGCCCGACCGACAATGAGCAGTTCTTC
CSARGPGGGPTDNEQFF
>.|TRBD1|TRBV2|14|TRBJ1-4
TGTGCCACCAGGGGGGGGGTTACTAATGAAAAACTGTTTTTT
CATRGGVTNEKLFF
>many|.|TRBV27|16|TRBJ1-1
TGTGCCAGCAGTCCTGACAGGCCCCCAAGGGGCACTGAAGCTTTCTTT
CASSPDRPPRGTEAFF
>.|TRBD1|TRBV6-5|15|TRBJ2-1
TGTGCCAGCAGCCTCCGGGACAGCTCCTACAATGAGCAGTTCTTC
CASSLRDSSYNEQFF
>few|.|TRBV28|16|TRBJ2-5
TGTGCCAGCAGTAATGGGGACTTGGGGGCACAAGAGACCCAGTACTTC
CASSNGDLGAQETQYF
>.|.|TRBV2|13|TRBJ1-4
TGTGCCAGCAAGTCAGGGGATAATGAAAAACTGTTTTTT
CASKSGDNEKLFF
>few|.|TRBV28|10|TRBJ2-5
TGTGCCAGCGAGAAGGAGACCCAGTACTTC
CASEKETQYF